A selection of T cell receptor beta chains follows, all from one sample in a study of control samples from healthy donors and cancer patients. Clones were sequenced by immunoSEQ multiplex PCR, and TCRdb holds only the in-frame ones, with some missing. The repertoire has some 140,000 clones, roughly nine tenths of them found once; the top ten carry roughly 8.7%. Sequencing was done on a sample of blood. All receptors derive from a woman in her thirties in good health. Both conserved end residues are part of each CDR3. A D gene is named only where the DNA matches it firmly. Part of the rows lack a size; the others show once, few, many or a class for expanded clones.

D	size	V	J	DNA	CDR3
NA	NA	TRBV28	TRBJ1-2	TGTGCCAGCAGTTTGTGGGGGGGCGCTTCCGACTACACCTTC	CASSLWGGASDYTF
TRBD1	NA	TRBV6-1	TRBJ1-2	TGTGCCAGCAGTGAAGGTGGGACAGTGGGGTATGGCTACACCTTC	CASSEGGTVGYGYTF
TRBD2	NA	TRBV28	TRBJ2-7	TGTGCCAGCACCATGACGTCCGGGACTAGCGGCTCCTACGAGCAGTACTTC	CASTMTSGTSGSYEQYF
NA	NA	TRBV18	TRBJ1-1	TGTGCCAGCTCACTTTTCTCCTCGGGGCAGGCTGAAGCTTTCTTT	CASSLFSSGQAEAFF
NA	NA	TRBV5-1	TRBJ2-1	TGCGCCAGCAGCTTCGGGGGTCAGGATGAGCAGTTCTTC	CASSFGGQDEQFF
NA	NA	TRBV29-1	TRBJ1-1	TGCAGCGTTAGAGGGATACGGACTGAAGCTTTCTTT	CSVRGIRTEAFF
NA	NA	TRBV19	TRBJ2-1	TGTGCCAGTAGTTCCCAGGGCTATGAGCAGTTCTTC	CASSSQGYEQFF
NA	NA	TRBV6-5	TRBJ1-2	TGTGCCAGTGGAGACACCGGCTATGGCTACACCTTC	CASGDTGYGYTF
NA	NA	TRBV5-8	TRBJ1-2	TGTGCCAGCAGCCTAACGGGGGACTATGGCTACACCTTC	CASSLTGDYGYTF
NA	NA	TRBV28	TRBJ2-3	TGTGCCAGCAGTCGGGCCGATACGCAGTATTTT	CASSRADTQYF
NA	NA	TRBV9	TRBJ2-2	TGTGCCAGCAGCGTAGTATCGGCCGGGGGAGGCAACACCGGGGAGCTGTTTTTT	CASSVVSAGGGNTGELFF
NA	once	TRBV2	TRBJ2-7	TGTGCCAGCAACAACCAGGCCGGATCCTACGAGCAGTACTTC	CASNNQAGSYEQYF
NA	NA	TRBV19	TRBJ1-3	TGTGCCAGTAGTCTAAAGGGAAACACCATATATTTT	CASSLKGNTIYF
NA	NA	TRBV30	TRBJ2-1	TGTGCCTGGAGTGTTACCCCTATCGAGCAGTTCTTC	CAWSVTPIEQFF
TRBD2	NA	TRBV28	TRBJ2-7	TGTGCCAGCAGTTTATCTCGGGAGGGTACGGACTTC	CASSLSREGTDF
NA	NA	TRBV6-5	TRBJ1-5	TGTGCCAGCAGATCTGCACAGGGCGGGCAGCCCCAGCATTTT	CASRSAQGGQPQHF
NA	NA	TRBV6-5	TRBJ1-2	TGTGCCAGCGCTAGGGACGTCTATGGCTACACCTTC	CASARDVYGYTF
NA	NA	TRBV28	TRBJ1-1	TGTGCCAGCAGTTTAGGGGGGAGGGACACTGAAGCTTTCTTT	CASSLGGRDTEAFF
TRBD1	NA	TRBV7-3	TRBJ1-1	TGTGCCAGCAGCTTCACGGACAGGGGGCGGACTGAAGCTTTCTTT	CASSFTDRGRTEAFF
NA	NA	TRBV6-5	TRBJ1-1	TGTGCCAGCACCCGGGGGGGGAGTGAAGCTTTCTTT	CASTRGGSEAFF
NA	NA	TRBV9	TRBJ2-3	TGTGCCAGCAGCGGTGACCTTACCCAAGATACGCAGTATTTT	CASSGDLTQDTQYF
NA	NA	TRBV7-9	TRBJ1-4	TGTGCCAGCAGCCTATCGGGGGGAGCTAATGAAAAACTGTTTTTT	CASSLSGGANEKLFF
NA	few	TRBV9	TRBJ1-6	TGTGCCAGCAGCCCCCAAATGGACAATTCACCCCTCCACTTT	CASSPQMDNSPLHF
NA	NA	TRBV5-1	TRBJ2-7	TGCGCCAGCAGCTTGGCTGGGACCTACGAGCAGTACTTC	CASSLAGTYEQYF
TRBD1	NA	TRBV30	TRBJ2-4	TGTGCCTGGGGGGGGACAGGGTCCAAAAACATTCAGTACTTC	CAWGGTGSKNIQYF
NA	NA	TRBV29-1	TRBJ1-3	TGCAGCGTCCCAGGGGAGGACGACTCTGGAAACACCATATATTTT	CSVPGEDDSGNTIYF
NA	NA	TRBV5-1	TRBJ2-1	TGCGCCAGCAGCTTGCGGGACTACAATGAGCAGTTCTTC	CASSLRDYNEQFF
TRBD1	NA	TRBV7-9	TRBJ2-7	TGTGCCAGCAGCTTATTGCAGGGCAGGGGGAGAAACGAGCAGTACTTC	CASSLLQGRGRNEQYF
TRBD1	NA	TRBV7-2	TRBJ2-2	TGTGCCAGCAGCTGGAGAGGTGGGACAGCCAGCACCGGGGAGCTGTTTTTT	CASSWRGGTASTGELFF
NA	NA	TRBV5-1	TRBJ1-4	TGCGCCAGCAGCTTGGAGGGACAACCTAATGAAAAACTGTTTTTT	CASSLEGQPNEKLFF
TRBD2	NA	TRBV11-2	TRBJ2-1	TGTGCCAGCAGCTTAGATCGGCTAGCGGGAGAGTCGGGTGAGCAGTTCTTC	CASSLDRLAGESGEQFF
NA	NA	TRBV14	TRBJ1-5	TGTGCCAGCAGCCAAGGGTGGGGGAGCCAGCATTTT	CASSQGWGSQHF
NA	NA	TRBV6-5	TRBJ2-7	TGTGCCAGCAGTTACTCCGGACAGGGAGGGTACGAGCAGTACTTC	CASSYSGQGGYEQYF
TRBD2	NA	TRBV30	TRBJ2-7	TGTGCCTGGAGTGTCAGAGGCCCCGGGACTATCTACGAGCAGTACTTC	CAWSVRGPGTIYEQYF
TRBD1	few	TRBV4-2	TRBJ1-2	TGTGCCAGCAGCCAAGCCAAAGGGGGCTACTATGGCTACACCTTC	CASSQAKGGYYGYTF
NA	once	TRBV4-1	TRBJ2-4	TGCGCCAGCAGCCAAGCTAACATAGCCAAAAACATTCAGTACTTC	CASSQANIAKNIQYF
NA	NA	TRBV13	TRBJ2-7	TGTGCCAGCAGAGGGACCGAAGGCCTTCCCTACGAGCAGTACTTC	CASRGTEGLPYEQYF
NA	NA	TRBV6-6	TRBJ2-7	TGTGCCAGCTCCCTTCCTAGTGCCTACGAGCAGTACTTC	CASSLPSAYEQYF
NA	NA	TRBV11-2	TRBJ2-4	TGTGCCAGCAGCACGGATGCAGACATTCAGTACTTC	CASSTDADIQYF
TRBD2	once	TRBV7-2	TRBJ2-7	TGTGCCAGCAGCTTGGCTAGCGGGAGTACATACGAGCAGTACTTC	CASSLASGSTYEQYF
TRBD1	once	TRBV29-1	TRBJ2-7	TGCAGCGTAAGGACAGGGTGGCGCTACGAGCAGTACTTC	CSVRTGWRYEQYF
TRBD1	NA	TRBV11-2	TRBJ2-1	TGTGCCAGCAGCTTAGGACAGGGGGGGCACAATGAGCAGTTCTTC	CASSLGQGGHNEQFF
NA	NA	TRBV5-1	TRBJ1-1	TGCGCCAGCAGCGAGGGCAGAGGGTTGGACACTGAAGCTTTCTTT	CASSEGRGLDTEAFF
NA	NA	TRBV18	TRBJ1-1	TGTGCCACCTCGGACGCGAACACTGAAGCTTTCTTT	CATSDANTEAFF
TRBD1	once	TRBV10-2	TRBJ2-2	TGCGCCAGCGGGACAGGGTTTAGGAGTGGGGAGCTGTTTTTT	CASGTGFRSGELFF
NA	NA	TRBV15	TRBJ1-1	TGTGCCACCAGCAGACCCTGGGGGGGCACTGAAGCTTTCTTT	CATSRPWGGTEAFF
TRBD1	NA	TRBV7-2	TRBJ2-7	TGTGCCAGCAGCTTTCGGGGACAGGGGGCTCGTAACGAGCAGTACTTC	CASSFRGQGARNEQYF
NA	NA	TRBV7-9	TRBJ2-7	TGTGCCAGCAGCCGGGAGACAGGGAGAAGCTACGAGCAGTACTTC	CASSRETGRSYEQYF
NA	NA	TRBV9	TRBJ1-3	TGTGCCAGCAGCGTAGATGCAGTCAACACCATATATTTT	CASSVDAVNTIYF
NA	NA	TRBV28	TRBJ2-6	TGTGCCAGCAGTTTCAGGTCTGGGGCCAACGTCCTGACTTTC	CASSFRSGANVLTF
NA	NA	TRBV30	TRBJ1-6	TGTGCCTCCCAGTACGGGCGGGATTCACCCCTCCACTTT	CASQYGRDSPLHF
TRBD1	NA	TRBV5-1	TRBJ1-1	TGCGCCAGCAGCTCAGGACAGGGAATGAACACTGAAGCTTTCTTT	CASSSGQGMNTEAFF
NA	NA	TRBV5-8	TRBJ2-3	TGTGCCAGCAGCTTGAGGGGGATCACAGATACGCAGTATTTT	CASSLRGITDTQYF
NA	NA	TRBV5-6	TRBJ1-5	TGTGCCAGCAGCTCACATAAAGGTACGATTGGACAGCCCCAGCATTTT	CASSSHKGTIGQPQHF
NA	once	TRBV3-1/TRBV3-2	TRBJ2-1	TGTGCCAGCACCCCCCGAGGTTCGGGACTGCGAACCTACAATGAGCAGTTCTTC	CASTPRGSGLRTYNEQFF
NA	NA	TRBV6-5	TRBJ1-5	TGTGCCAGCTGGACGGGCAATCAGCCCCAGCATTTT	CASWTGNQPQHF
NA	NA	TRBV27	TRBJ1-6	TGTGCCAGCAGCTCCCTCGGGGCCTATTCACCCCTCCACTTT	CASSSLGAYSPLHF
NA	NA	TRBV6-5	TRBJ1-1	TGTGCCAGCACCATATCAGGGAACACTGAAGCTTTCTTT	CASTISGNTEAFF